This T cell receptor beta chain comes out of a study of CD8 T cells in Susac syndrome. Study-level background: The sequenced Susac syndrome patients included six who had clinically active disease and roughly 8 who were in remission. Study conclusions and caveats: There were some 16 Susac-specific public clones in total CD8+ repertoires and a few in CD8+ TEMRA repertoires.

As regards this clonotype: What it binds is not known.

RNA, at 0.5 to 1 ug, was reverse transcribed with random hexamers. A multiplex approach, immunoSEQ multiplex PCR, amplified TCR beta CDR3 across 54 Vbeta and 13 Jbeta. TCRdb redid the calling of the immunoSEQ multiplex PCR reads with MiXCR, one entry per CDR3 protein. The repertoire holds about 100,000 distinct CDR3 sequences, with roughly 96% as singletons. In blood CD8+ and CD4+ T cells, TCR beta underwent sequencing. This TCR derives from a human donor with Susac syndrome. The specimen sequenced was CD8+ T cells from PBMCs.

CDR3 DNA: TGCGCCAGCAGCCTTACCCCAGCTAGCGGAGGCACAGATACGCAGTATTTT. Amino acid sequence: CASSLTPASGGTDTQYF. V is TRBV4-1 and J is TRBJ2-3; 7 nucleotides line up with TRBD2. The J segment lost 1 base and the V segment lost 4 bases, leaving 11 bases of the junction unmatched. Germline assignment: CDR1 MGHRA and CDR2 YSYEKL. The CDR3 loop spans 17 amino acids.